Below are 7 T cell receptor beta chains sequenced from a single sample in a study of blood T cell repertoires in COVID-19. TCRdb's copy holds only in-frame clones and misses some; the assay was immunoSEQ multiplex PCR. The table has about 270,000 clones, over 75% seen once. Sequencing was performed on PBMCs or T cells enriched from blood (not recorded which). These receptors were taken from a man in his late teens or twenties who had recovered from COVID-19.

This chain links TRBV27 with TRBJ2-7, with no clear D. The CDR3 has 13 residues. The V gene's germline CDR1 is MNHEY and CDR2 SMNVEV (reference sequence). Between the trimmed V and J ends, which lost 4 bases and 4 bases, there was a span of 11 bases. CDR3 in DNA: TGTGCCAGCAGTTACAGAACCAGTTACGAGCAGTACTTC. This gives the protein CASSYRTSYEQYF.

The chain has TRBV18 and TRBJ2-1; 8 bases are shared with TRBD2. The germline CDR1 and CDR2 sequences are KGHSH and LQKENI. V shed 3 bases and J 2 bases; nucleotides not matched to a gene: 6. The CDR3 extends over 16 amino acids. CDR3 sequence (DNA): TGTGCCAGCTCACCCGTGCGGGGGGCTACCTACAATGAGCAGTTCTTC. Translating it yields CASSPVRGATYNEQFF.

The rearrangement links TRBV2 to TRBJ2-5; possibly TRBD2 for D (6 bases). V was cut by 6 bases and J by 7 bases, with 21 bases left in between. Germline-derived CDR1 and CDR2 are SNHLY and FYNNEI. This CDR3 comprises 15 residues. CDR3 sequence reads: CASRADGLLGTTQYF. CDR3 nucleotide sequence: TGTGCCAGCAGAGCGGACGGACTACTAGGGACGACCCAGTACTTC.

This chain links TRBV29-1 with TRBJ2-2, with unresolved D. Trimming cost V 4 bases and J 2 bases, with 5 bases left between them. Germline V lookup: CDR1 SQVTM, CDR2 ANQGSEA. This CDR3 contains 12 residues. Here the CDR3 reads CSVVANTGELFF. DNA of the CDR3: TGCAGCGTTGTAGCTAACACCGGGGAGCTGTTTTTT.

This clone was counted a few times. V is TRBV5-1 and J is TRBJ1-1; D is possibly TRBD1 (5 bases). V lost 6 bases and J 4 bases, leaving 13 bases between the germline ends. The CDR3 runs 13 residues. Looked up from germline, CDR1 is SGHRS and CDR2 is YFSETQ. CDR3 DNA: TGCGCCAGCACCGTATCGGGGGGCACTGAAGCTTTCTTT. Protein sequence: CASTVSGGTEAFF.

This chain links TRBV5-1 with TRBJ2-1; TRBD2 agrees at 13 bases. V lost 0 bases, J lost 1 base, and 4 bases stayed unmatched. The CDR3 covers 18 residues. CDR1 SGHRS and CDR2 YFSETQ come from the germline V gene. CDR3 sequence: CASSLGLAGGTSYNEQFF. DNA of the CDR3: TGCGCCAGCAGCTTGGGACTAGCGGGGGGTACTTCCTACAATGAGCAGTTCTTC.

The V gene is TRBV28, the J gene TRBJ1-1, with D hard to call. The CDR3 length is 11 residues. Deletions cut 8 bases from V and 1 base from J, with 5 bases between. Germline assignment: CDR1 MDHEN and CDR2 SYDVKM. The CDR3, as DNA: TGTGCCAGCCTAACGAACACTGAAGCTTTCTTT. Encoded protein: CASLTNTEAFF.